The sequence of this TCR beta chain was determined in a study of metastatic and nonmetastatic thyroid tumors (dated by TCRdb to 2020 to 2021). Background on the whole study: For patients with malignant and with benign thyroid disease, the researchers compared repertoires between peripheral blood samples and tumor or nodule tissue samples. Study-wide findings and limitations: TCR beta diversity was reported as significantly higher in malignant tumors than in benign nodules, in both blood and tumor samples.

None of the patients had been given any treatment before thyroid surgery. Using T-cell receptor beta sequencing, the study looked back at clinical samples from patients collected from about 2011 to 2018. Libraries were constructed by PCR. TCRdb shows the sequencer as Illumina HiSeq 4000. The TCR beta-chain CDR3 region of each patient was profiled by high-throughput sequencing. The study's processing was this. Drawing on CDR3 differences between clinicopathological groups, the researchers built a classifier meant to tell apart patients with distant-metastatic papillary thyroid cancer. The Shannon index was used to measure repertoire diversity, and the Morisita-Horn index was used to measure how similar tumor and blood repertoires were. TCRdb trimmed public reads at Q25 via fastp, called clones via MiXCR and kept in-frame beta chains. The V and J calls shown here were made by TCRdb, not taken from the authors' results. The sample table lists about 69,000 clones, about 14% of them with a count of one. The ten largest clones capture just over 6.5% of the sample.

The CDR3 holds 13 amino acids from the cysteine to the phenylalanine. The DNA shown is the 39-base CDR3, in frame from base 1. V is cut by 5 bases and J by 10 bases, and the space between the germline ends is 17 bases. This clone showed up many times. Its antigen is currently not known. The input lacks base qualities; no much larger clone sits a single base away. The sample consisted of blood. This TCR was sampled from a male donor with papillary thyroid cancer or a benign thyroid nodule (not recorded which). Some clones in this sample may be carry-over from other donors' samples. The sequence links TRBV12-3 or TRBV12-4 to TRBJ1-2; the D segment could be TRBD1, given 6 matching bases. The CDR3 is CASSHRGGFNYTF. DNA sequence: TGTGCCAGCAGTCATCGAGGGGGGTTTAACTACACCTTC.